This T cell receptor (beta chain) was identified in a study of cytomegalovirus exposure and HLA in healthy donors. The study's findings and limits: Cytomegalovirus-associated status was assigned to 164 TCR beta chains. A missense variant in DCLRE1C was later tied to TCR beta V- and J-gene trimming.

With regard to this clone: Its antigen is as yet unknown.

Healthy individuals who donated bone marrow served as the donors. V shed 1 base and J shed 2 bases, with 12 bases lying between them. CDR1 SEHNR and CDR2 FQNEAQ come from the germline V gene (reference sequence). The CDR3 has 15 residues. The PCR made use of 60 Vbeta and 13 Jbeta primers. Data came from immunoSEQ multiplex PCR; TCRdb stores just in-frame clones and leaves some out. The sample lists approximately 150,000 clones; around 80% were seen once. This sequence was found in a man aged 40-49 years in good health and CMV-seronegative. The sample comprised PBMCs. The V call is TRBV7-9, the J call TRBJ2-7; a possible D gene is TRBD2 (5 bases). The CDR3 DNA reads TGTGCCAGCAGCTTAGAGAGGACTCCCACCTACGAGCAGTACTTC. It yields the protein CASSLERTPTYEQYF.